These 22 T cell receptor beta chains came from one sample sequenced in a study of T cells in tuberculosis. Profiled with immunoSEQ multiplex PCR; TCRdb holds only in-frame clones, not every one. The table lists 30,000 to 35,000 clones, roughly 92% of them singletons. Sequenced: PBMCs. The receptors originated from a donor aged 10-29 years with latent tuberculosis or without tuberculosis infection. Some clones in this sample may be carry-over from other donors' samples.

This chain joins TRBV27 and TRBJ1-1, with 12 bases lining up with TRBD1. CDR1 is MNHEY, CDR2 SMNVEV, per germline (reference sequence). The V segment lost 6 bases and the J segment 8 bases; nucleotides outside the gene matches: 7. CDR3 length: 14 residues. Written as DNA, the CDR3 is TGTGCCAGCAGGCCCCCCGGGACAGGGGGCGAAGCTTTCTTT. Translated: CASRPPGTGGEAFF.

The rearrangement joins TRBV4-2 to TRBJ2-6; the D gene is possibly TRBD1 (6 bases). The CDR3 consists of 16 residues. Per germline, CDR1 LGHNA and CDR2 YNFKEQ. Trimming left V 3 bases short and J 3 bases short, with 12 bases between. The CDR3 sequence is CASSQAQGSGANVLTF. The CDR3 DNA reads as TGTGCCAGCAGCCAGGCACAGGGAAGTGGGGCCAACGTCCTGACTTTC.

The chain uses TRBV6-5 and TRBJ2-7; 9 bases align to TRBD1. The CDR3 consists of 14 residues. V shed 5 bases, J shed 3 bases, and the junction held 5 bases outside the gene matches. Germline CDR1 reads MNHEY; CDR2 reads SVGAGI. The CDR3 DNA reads TGTGCCAGCAGTCAGGACAGGGGTTACTACGAGCAGTACTTC. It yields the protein CASSQDRGYYEQYF.

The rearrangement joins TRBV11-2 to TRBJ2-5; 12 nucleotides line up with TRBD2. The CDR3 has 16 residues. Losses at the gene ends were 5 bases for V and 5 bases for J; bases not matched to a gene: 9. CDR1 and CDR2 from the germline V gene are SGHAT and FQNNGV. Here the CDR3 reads CASSPPSGRAMETQYF. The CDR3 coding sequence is TGTGCCAGCAGCCCCCCTAGCGGGAGGGCCATGGAGACCCAGTACTTC.

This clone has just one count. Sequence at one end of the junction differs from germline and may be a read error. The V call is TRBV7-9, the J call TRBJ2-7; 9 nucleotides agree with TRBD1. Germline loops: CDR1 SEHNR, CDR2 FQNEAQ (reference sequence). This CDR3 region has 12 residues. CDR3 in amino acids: CASSLEGQGMDF. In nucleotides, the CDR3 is TGTGCCAGCAGCTTAGAGGGACAGGGAATGGACTTC.

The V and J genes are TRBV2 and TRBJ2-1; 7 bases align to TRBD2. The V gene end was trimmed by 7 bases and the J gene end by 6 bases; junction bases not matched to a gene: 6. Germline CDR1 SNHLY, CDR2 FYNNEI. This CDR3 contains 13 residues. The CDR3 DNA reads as TGTGCCAGCACGAGGGACTATAGCAATGAGCAGTTCTTC. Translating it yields CASTRDYSNEQFF.

CDR3 nucleotides: TGTGCCAGCAGAGGGACAGGGTTTGGGCCCCAGCATTTT. Translated, it gives CASRGTGFGPQHF. The chain links TRBV6-1 to TRBJ1-5, with 9 bases fitting TRBD1. Germline-derived CDR1 and CDR2 are MNHNS and SASEGT. The CDR3 sequence is 13 residues long. Trimming cost V 6 bases and J 9 bases; bases outside gene matches: 6.

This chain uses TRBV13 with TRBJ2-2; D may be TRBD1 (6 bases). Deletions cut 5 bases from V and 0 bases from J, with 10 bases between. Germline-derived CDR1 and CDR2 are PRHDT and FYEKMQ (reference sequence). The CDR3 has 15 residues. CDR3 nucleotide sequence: TGTGCCAGCAGCCTCGGACAGACGAACACCGGGGAGCTGTTTTTT. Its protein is CASSLGQTNTGELFF.

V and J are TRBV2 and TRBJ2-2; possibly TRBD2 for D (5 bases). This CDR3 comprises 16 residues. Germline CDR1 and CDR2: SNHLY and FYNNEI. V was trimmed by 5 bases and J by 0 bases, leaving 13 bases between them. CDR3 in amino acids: CASSHREPANTGELFF. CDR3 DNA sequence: TGTGCCAGCAGTCATCGGGAACCGGCGAACACCGGGGAGCTGTTTTTT. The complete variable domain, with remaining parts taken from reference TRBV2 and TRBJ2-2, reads EPEVTQTPSHQVTQMGQEVILRCVPISNHLYFYWYRQILGQKVEFLVSFYNNEISEKSEIFDDQFSVERPDGSNFTLKIRSTKLEDSAMYFCASSHREPANTGELFFGEGSRLTVL.

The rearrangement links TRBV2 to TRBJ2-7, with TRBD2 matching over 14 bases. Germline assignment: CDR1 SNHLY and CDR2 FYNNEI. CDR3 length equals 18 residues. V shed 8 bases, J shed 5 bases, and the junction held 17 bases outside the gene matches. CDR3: CASGWSGLAGGKADEQYF. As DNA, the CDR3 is TGTGCCAGCGGATGGAGTGGACTAGCGGGAGGTAAGGCCGACGAGCAGTACTTC.

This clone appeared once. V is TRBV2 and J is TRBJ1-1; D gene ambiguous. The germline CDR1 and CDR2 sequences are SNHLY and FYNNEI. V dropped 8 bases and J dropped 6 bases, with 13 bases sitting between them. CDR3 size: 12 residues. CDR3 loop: CASDYLSAEAFF. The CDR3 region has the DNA TGTGCCAGCGACTACTTAAGCGCTGAAGCTTTCTTT.

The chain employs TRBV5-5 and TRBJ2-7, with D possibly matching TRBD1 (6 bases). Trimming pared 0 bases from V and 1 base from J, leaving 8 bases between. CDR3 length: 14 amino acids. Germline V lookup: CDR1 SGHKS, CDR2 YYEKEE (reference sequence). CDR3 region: CASSLDRGSYEQYF. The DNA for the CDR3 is TGTGCCAGCAGCTTGGATAGGGGGTCCTACGAGCAGTACTTC. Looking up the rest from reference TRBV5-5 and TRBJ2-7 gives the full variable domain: DAGVTQSPTHLIKTRGQQVTLRCSPISGHKSVSWYQQVLGQGPQFIFQYYEKEERGRGNFPDRFSARQFPNYSSELNVNALLLGDSALYLCASSLDRGSYEQYFGPGTRLTVT.

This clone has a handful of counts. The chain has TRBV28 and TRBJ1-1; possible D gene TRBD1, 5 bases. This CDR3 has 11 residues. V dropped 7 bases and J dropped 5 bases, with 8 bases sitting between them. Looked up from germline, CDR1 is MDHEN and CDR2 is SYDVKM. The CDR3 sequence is CASNGGTEAFF. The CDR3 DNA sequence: TGTGCCAGCAACGGGGGGACTGAAGCTTTCTTT.

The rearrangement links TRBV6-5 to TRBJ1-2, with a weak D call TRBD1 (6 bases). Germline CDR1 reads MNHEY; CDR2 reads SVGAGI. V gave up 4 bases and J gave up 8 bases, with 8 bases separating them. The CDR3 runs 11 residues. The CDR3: CASSSGEGYTF. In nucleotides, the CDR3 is TGTGCCAGCAGTTCAGGGGAGGGCTACACCTTC.

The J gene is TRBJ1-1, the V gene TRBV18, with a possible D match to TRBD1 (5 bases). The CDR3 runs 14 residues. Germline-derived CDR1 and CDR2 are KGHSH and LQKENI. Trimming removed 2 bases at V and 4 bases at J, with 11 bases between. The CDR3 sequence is CASSPGAGITEAFF. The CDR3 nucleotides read TGTGCCAGCTCACCAGGGGCAGGGATCACTGAAGCTTTCTTT.

This chain's CDR3 is CASSFPPTGTVTDEQYF. As DNA, the CDR3 is TGTGCCAGCAGTTTTCCCCCAACAGGAACGGTGACCGACGAGCAGTACTTC. The chain links TRBV28 to TRBJ2-7; a weak D match, TRBD1 (5 bases). The V and J ends lost 3 bases and 5 bases respectively, with 23 bases between them. Germline CDR1 MDHEN, CDR2 SYDVKM. This CDR3 has 17 amino acids.

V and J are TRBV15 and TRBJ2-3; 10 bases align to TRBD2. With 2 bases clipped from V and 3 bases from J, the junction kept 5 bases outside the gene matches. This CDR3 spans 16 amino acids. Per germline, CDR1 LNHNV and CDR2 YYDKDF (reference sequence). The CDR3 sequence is CATSRQRGGPTDTQYF. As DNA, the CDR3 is TGTGCCACCAGCAGACAGCGGGGGGGCCCAACAGATACGCAGTATTTT.

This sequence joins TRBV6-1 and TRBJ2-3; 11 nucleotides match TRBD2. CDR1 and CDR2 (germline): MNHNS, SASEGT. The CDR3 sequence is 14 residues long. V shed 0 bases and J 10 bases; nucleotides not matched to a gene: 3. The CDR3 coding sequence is TGTGCCAGCAGTGAAGCACTAGCGGGAGTGGCGCAGTATTTT. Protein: CASSEALAGVAQYF.

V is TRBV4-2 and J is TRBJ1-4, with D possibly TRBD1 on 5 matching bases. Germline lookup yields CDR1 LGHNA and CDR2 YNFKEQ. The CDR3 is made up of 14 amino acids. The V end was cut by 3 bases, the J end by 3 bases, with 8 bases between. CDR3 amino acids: CASSQGLANEKLFF. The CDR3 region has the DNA TGTGCCAGCAGCCAGGGGCTGGCTAATGAAAAACTGTTTTTT.

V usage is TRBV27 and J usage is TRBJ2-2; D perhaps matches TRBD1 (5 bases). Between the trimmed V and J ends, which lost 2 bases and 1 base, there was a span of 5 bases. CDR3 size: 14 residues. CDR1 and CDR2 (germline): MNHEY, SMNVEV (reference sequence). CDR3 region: CASSLGQNTGELFF. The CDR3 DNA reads TGTGCCAGCAGTTTAGGACAGAACACCGGGGAGCTGTTTTTT.

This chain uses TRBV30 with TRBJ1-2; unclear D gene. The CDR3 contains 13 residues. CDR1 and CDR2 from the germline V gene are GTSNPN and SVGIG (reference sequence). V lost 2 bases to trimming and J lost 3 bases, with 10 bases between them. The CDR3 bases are TGTGCCTGGAGTAATCTAGCTTACTATGGCTACACCTTC. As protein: CAWSNLAYYGYTF. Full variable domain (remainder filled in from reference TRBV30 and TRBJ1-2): SQTIHQWPATLVQPVGSPLSLECTVEGTSNPNLYWYRQAAGRGLQLLFYSVGIGQISSEVPQNLSASRPQDRQFILSSKKLLLSDSGFYLCAWSNLAYYGYTFGSGTRLTVV.

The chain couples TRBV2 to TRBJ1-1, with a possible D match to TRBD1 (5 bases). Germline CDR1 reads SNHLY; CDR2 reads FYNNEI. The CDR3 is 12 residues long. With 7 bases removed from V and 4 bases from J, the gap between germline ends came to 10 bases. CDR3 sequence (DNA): TGTGCCAGCACTCAGGGTGGCACTGAAGCTTTCTTT. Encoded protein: CASTQGGTEAFF.